This TCR beta chain emerged from a study of beta chain features in type 1 diabetes. Expressed TCRB transcripts were sequenced after all isolated RNA was converted to cDNA. Profiled with immunoSEQ multiplex PCR; TCRdb holds only in-frame clones, not every one. Among over 600,000 clones listed, roughly 12% were seen once. Study conclusions and caveats: Patients with Type 1 diabetes showed moderately but significantly shorter TCRB CDR3s in all four CD4+ subsets.

The CDR3 has 13 amino acids. The V and J ends lost 4 bases and 2 bases respectively, with 9 bases between them. From germline, CDR1 is GTSNPN and CDR2 SVGIG (reference sequence). Worth noting for this clone: Its antigen is unknown.

The chain has TRBV30 and TRBJ1-5; D remains ambiguous. This receptor was identified in a man aged 25 to 40 with type 1 diabetes. The sequencing sample was made of naive CD4+ T cells from blood. In DNA form, the CDR3 reads TGTGCCTGGAATGTGGGAGGCAATCAGCCCCAGCATTTT. Protein product: CAWNVGGNQPQHF.